Listed below are T cell receptor beta chains from one sample, sequenced in a study of T cell repertoires in cytomegalovirus infection. These receptors have no identified antigens. Via MiXCR, TCRdb re-called the reads, giving one row per CDR3 protein. The repertoire holds about 570,000 distinct CDR3 sequences, with under 45% as singletons. Sequences were derived from cultured PBMCs, sampled from culture after CMV antigen stimulation. These receptor sequences come from a human donor in good health (CMV status not recorded). Some clones in this sample may be carry-over from other donors' samples. Both conserved end residues are part of each CDR3. Each record gives: clone size, V gene, D gene, J gene, CDR3 protein, CDR3 DNA. A D gene is named only where the DNA matches it firmly. Size is omitted from some rows. Given values are once, few, many or a class for expanded clones.

size: few; V: TRBV7-2; D: TRBD2; J: TRBJ2-7; CDR3: CASSGPGTSGGILYEQYF; DNA: TGTGCCAGCAGTGGCCCCGGGACTAGCGGGGGAATCCTGTACGAGCAGTACTTC
size: few; V: TRBV12-3/TRBV12-4; D: NA; J: TRBJ2-3; CDR3: CASSYGQPDTQYF; DNA: TGTGCCAGCAGTTATGGACAGCCAGATACGCAGTATTTT
size: few; V: TRBV27; D: NA; J: TRBJ1-5; CDR3: CASSRREGSQPQHF; DNA: TGTGCCAGCAGTCGTCGGGAGGGTAGCCAGCCCCAGCATTTT
size: many; V: TRBV7-2; D: TRBD2; J: TRBJ2-5; CDR3: CASSLLAGEGETQYF; DNA: TGTGCCAGCAGCTTACTAGCGGGAGAGGGAGAGACCCAGTACTTC
size: NA; V: TRBV7-8; D: NA; J: TRBJ2-6; CDR3: CASSLAGGTGANVLTF; DNA: TGTGCCAGCAGCTTAGCTGGAGGGACTGGGGCCAACGTCCTGACTTTC
size: many; V: TRBV7-2; D: TRBD2; J: TRBJ2-3; CDR3: CASSGAGTRTDTQYF; DNA: TGTGCCAGCAGCGGGGCCGGGACTAGAACAGATACGCAGTATTTT
size: once; V: TRBV2; D: TRBD2; J: TRBJ2-2; CDR3: CASSGSSGPGELFF; DNA: TGTGCCAGCAGTGGTTCTAGCGGCCCCGGGGAGCTGTTTTTT
size: NA; V: TRBV15; D: NA; J: TRBJ1-3; CDR3: CATGGAGTISGNTIYF; DNA: TGTGCCACCGGGGGAGCAGGAACGATCTCTGGAAACACCATATATTTT
size: NA; V: TRBV6-5; D: NA; J: TRBJ2-5; CDR3: CASSYGSMDSTQETQYF; DNA: TGTGCCAGCAGTTACGGGTCGATGGACTCGACCCAAGAGACCCAGTACTTC
size: few; V: TRBV7-6; D: TRBD1; J: TRBJ2-1; CDR3: CASSPGGQGLDNEQFF; DNA: TGTGCCAGCAGCCCCGGGGGACAGGGGCTCGACAATGAGCAGTTCTTC
size: once; V: TRBV7-9; D: TRBD2; J: TRBJ2-5; CDR3: CASSHRLARETQYF; DNA: TGTGCCAGCAGCCATAGACTAGCCAGGGAGACCCAGTACTTC
size: NA; V: TRBV7-8; D: NA; J: TRBJ2-1; CDR3: CASSSSRAAGEQFF; DNA: TGTGCCAGCAGCTCCAGTCGGGCCGCGGGGGAGCAGTTCTTC
size: NA; V: TRBV10-3; D: NA; J: TRBJ1-4; CDR3: CAISESPYATNEKLFF; DNA: TGTGCCATCAGTGAGTCCCCCTACGCAACTAATGAAAAACTGTTTTTT
size: NA; V: TRBV19; D: NA; J: TRBJ2-1; CDR3: CASSIVLANEQFF; DNA: TGTGCCAGTAGTATCGTACTAGCCAATGAGCAGTTCTTC
size: few; V: TRBV12-3/TRBV12-4; D: NA; J: TRBJ1-3; CDR3: CASSLAGLSTSGNTIYF; DNA: TGTGCCAGCAGTTTAGCCGGCTTGAGTACTTCTGGAAACACCATATATTTT
size: NA; V: TRBV18; D: NA; J: TRBJ2-1; CDR3: CASSPDHHNEQFF; DNA: TGTGCCAGCTCACCCGACCACCACAATGAGCAGTTCTTC
size: NA; V: TRBV19; D: TRBD2; J: TRBJ2-1; CDR3: CASSIVPSGGLNEQFF; DNA: TGTGCCAGTAGTATAGTGCCTAGCGGGGGCCTTAATGAGCAGTTCTTC
size: NA; V: TRBV6-2/TRBV6-3; D: TRBD2; J: TRBJ2-7; CDR3: CASSYPGTATSGFSYEQYF; DNA: TGTGCCAGCAGTTACCCCGGGACAGCGACTAGCGGGTTTTCCTACGAGCAGTACTTC